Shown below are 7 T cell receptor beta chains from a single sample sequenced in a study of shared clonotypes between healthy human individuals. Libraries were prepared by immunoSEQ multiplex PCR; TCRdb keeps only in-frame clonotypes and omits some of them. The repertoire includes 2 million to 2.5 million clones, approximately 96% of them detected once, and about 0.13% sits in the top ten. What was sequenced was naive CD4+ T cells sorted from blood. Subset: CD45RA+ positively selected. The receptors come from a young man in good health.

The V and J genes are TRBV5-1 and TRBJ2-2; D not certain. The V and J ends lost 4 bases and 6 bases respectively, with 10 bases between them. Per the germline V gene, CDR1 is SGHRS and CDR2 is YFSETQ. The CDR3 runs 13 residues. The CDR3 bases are TGCGCCAGCAGCCCCCCCGTGGCCGGGGAGCTGTTTTTT. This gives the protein CASSPPVAGELFF.

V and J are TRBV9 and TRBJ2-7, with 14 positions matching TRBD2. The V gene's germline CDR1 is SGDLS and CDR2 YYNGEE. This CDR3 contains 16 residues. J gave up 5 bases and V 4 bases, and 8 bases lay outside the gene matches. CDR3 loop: CASSQRRLAGGNEQYF. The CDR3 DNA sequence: TGTGCCAGCAGCCAACGAAGACTAGCGGGGGGGAACGAGCAGTACTTC.

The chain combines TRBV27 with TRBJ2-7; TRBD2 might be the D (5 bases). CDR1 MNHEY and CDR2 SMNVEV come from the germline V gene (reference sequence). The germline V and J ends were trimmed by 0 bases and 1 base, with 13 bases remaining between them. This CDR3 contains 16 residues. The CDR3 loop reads CASSLSGGRHSYEQYF. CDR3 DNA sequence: TGTGCCAGCAGTTTATCGGGCGGGCGCCATTCCTACGAGCAGTACTTC.

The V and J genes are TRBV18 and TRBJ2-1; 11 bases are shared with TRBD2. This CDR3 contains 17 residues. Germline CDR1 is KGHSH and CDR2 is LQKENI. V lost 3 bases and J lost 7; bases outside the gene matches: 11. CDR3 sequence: CASSPSTRASGRNEQFF. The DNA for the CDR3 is TGTGCCAGCTCACCCAGCACCAGAGCTAGCGGGAGGAATGAGCAGTTCTTC.

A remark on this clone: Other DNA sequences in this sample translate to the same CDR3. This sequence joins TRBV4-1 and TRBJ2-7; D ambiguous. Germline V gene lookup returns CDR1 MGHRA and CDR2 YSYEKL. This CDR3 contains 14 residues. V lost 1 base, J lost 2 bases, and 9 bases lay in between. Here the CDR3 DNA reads TGCGCCAGCAGCCAAGCCGGGCCGCCCTACGAGCAGTACTTC. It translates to CASSQAGPPYEQYF.

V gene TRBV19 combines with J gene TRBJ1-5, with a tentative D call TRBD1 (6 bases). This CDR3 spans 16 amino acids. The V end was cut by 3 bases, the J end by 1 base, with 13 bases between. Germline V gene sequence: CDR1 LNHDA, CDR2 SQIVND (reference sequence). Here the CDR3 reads CASSIGGAWSNQPQHF. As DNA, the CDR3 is TGTGCCAGTAGTATCGGGGGGGCGTGGAGCAATCAGCCCCAGCATTTT.

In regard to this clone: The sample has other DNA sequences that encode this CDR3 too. The CDR3 protein is CASTRTGLNTEAFF. In nucleotides, the CDR3 is TGTGCCAGTACTCGGACAGGGCTGAACACTGAAGCTTTCTTT. The chain has TRBV19 and TRBJ1-1, with 8 bases that match TRBD1. This CDR3 spans 14 amino acids. Per germline, CDR1 LNHDA and CDR2 SQIVND (reference sequence). Germline trimming cut 7 bases from V and 0 bases from J; bases unmatched to any gene: 4.